This T cell receptor (beta chain) derives from a study of response to subunit inactivated influenza vaccine. The CDR3 has 15 residues. V lost 4 bases, J lost 5 bases, and 15 bases lay in between. Per the germline V gene, CDR1 is SGHRS and CDR2 is YFSETQ. TCRdb ran MiXCR on the RT-PCR reads and lists one entry per CDR3 protein. The sample has roughly 650,000 distinct CDR3 sequences, around 14% seen once. The source is a man aged 50 or older who received an inactivated influenza vaccine. The source was PBMCs from blood, collected 11 to 12 days after vaccination. The V gene is TRBV5-1, the J gene TRBJ2-2; a weak D match, TRBD1 (6 bases). CDR3: CASSPGQTRTGELFF. DNA of the CDR3: TGCGCCAGCAGCCCCGGACAGACGAGAACCGGGGAGCTGTTTTTT. Using reference TRBV5-1 and TRBJ2-2 for the parts outside the CDR3, the full variable domain is KAGVTQTPRYLIKTRGQQVTLSCSPISGHRSVSWYQQTPGQGLQFLFEYFSETQRNKGNFPGRFSGRQFSNSRSEMNVSTLELGDSALYLCASSPGQTRTGELFFGEGSRLTVL.